Presented here are 12 T cell receptor beta chains from one specimen sequenced in a study of cytomegalovirus exposure and HLA in healthy donors. PCR primers comprised 60 Vbeta and 13 Jbeta primers. Clones were read by immunoSEQ multiplex PCR, and TCRdb kept only the in-frame ones, dropping some. The repertoire has about 140,000 clones, approximately 80% of them found once; the top ten carry about 1.7%. The sample comprised PBMCs. These TCRs come from a man aged 35-49 years in good health and CMV-seronegative.

The gene calls are TRBV6-4 and TRBJ2-3; 10 positions match TRBD2. The CDR3 runs 16 residues. V gave up 4 bases and J gave up 0 bases; unmatched junction bases: 4. Germline assignment: CDR1 MRHNA and CDR2 SNTAGT. CDR3 coding DNA: TGTGCCAGCAGTGTGCTAGCGGGGGCTAGCACAGATACGCAGTATTTT. Its translation: CASSVLAGASTDTQYF.

The V call is TRBV30, the J call TRBJ1-5; TRBD1 matches at 7 bases. V was pared by 3 bases and J by 2 bases, with 1 base of the junction left unmatched. In germline, CDR1 is GTSNPN, CDR2 SVGIG (reference sequence). This CDR3 is 13 amino acids long. The CDR3 nucleotides are TGTGCCTGGAGCGGACAGGGCAATCAGCCCCAGCATTTT. Amino acids: CAWSGQGNQPQHF.

This clone turned up a few times. The rearrangement links TRBV11-2 to TRBJ2-7, with a weak D call TRBD1 (8 bases). The CDR3 extends over 14 amino acids. V lost 3 bases and J lost 4, with 13 bases in between. Germline assignment: CDR1 SGHAT and CDR2 FQNNGV. The CDR3 nucleotides read TGTGCCAGCAGCTTCCACAGGGGGGGGTACGAGCAGTACTTC. It encodes CASSFHRGGYEQYF.

The chain uses TRBV29-1 and TRBJ2-2; 8 positions agree with TRBD1. The germline gives CDR1 SQVTM, CDR2 ANQGSEA. This CDR3 spans 12 amino acids. J was trimmed by 8 bases and V by 8 bases; bases with no gene match: 7. CDR3 sequence reads: CSTRTGPGELFF. The CDR3 nucleotides read TGCAGCACCCGGACAGGGCCTGGGGAGCTGTTTTTT.

The gene calls are TRBV11-2 and TRBJ2-3; 10 nucleotides align to TRBD2. CDR1 and CDR2 from the germline V gene are SGHAT and FQNNGV. The CDR3 consists of 16 residues. The V gene end was trimmed by 5 bases and the J gene end by 2 bases; junction bases not matched to a gene: 7. This chain's CDR3 is CASSPGSGGHTDTQYF. In nucleotides, the CDR3 is TGTGCCAGCAGCCCCGGTAGCGGGGGGCACACAGATACGCAGTATTTT.

The V gene is TRBV19, the J gene TRBJ2-5; TRBD1 agrees at 9 bases. This CDR3 comprises 15 residues. Germline-derived CDR1 and CDR2 are LNHDA and SQIVND (reference sequence). V was clipped by 4 bases and J by 4 bases; unmatched bases: 7. This chain's CDR3 is CASSNQDRGGETQYF. The CDR3 nucleotides are TGTGCCAGTAGTAACCAGGACAGGGGAGGAGAGACCCAGTACTTC.

V and J are TRBV5-1 and TRBJ2-7, with 11 bases lining up with TRBD2. CDR1 and CDR2 from the germline V gene are SGHRS and YFSETQ. The trim removed 0 bases at V and 1 base at J, leaving 3 bases unmatched. This CDR3 has 16 residues. CDR3 DNA: TGCGCCAGCAGCTTGGTTCCTAGCGGGGGGTCCTACGAGCAGTACTTC. Its translation: CASSLVPSGGSYEQYF. Full variable domain (missing parts from reference TRBV5-1 and TRBJ2-7): KAGVTQTPRYLIKTRGQQVTLSCSPISGHRSVSWYQQTPGQGLQFLFEYFSETQRNKGNFPGRFSGRQFSNSRSEMNVSTLELGDSALYLCASSLVPSGGSYEQYFGPGTRLTVT.

V and J are TRBV5-5 and TRBJ2-7, with TRBD1 matching over 7 bases. The CDR3 runs 16 residues. V lost 1 base and J lost 3; bases outside the gene matches: 10. CDR1 is SGHKS and CDR2 is YYEKEE in the germline V gene (reference sequence). CDR3 DNA sequence: TGTGCCAGCAGCTTGAATCTAGGGACAGTCGACTACGAGCAGTACTTC. It codes for CASSLNLGTVDYEQYF. Combining the CDR3 with reference TRBV5-5 and TRBJ2-7 gives the whole variable domain DAGVTQSPTHLIKTRGQQVTLRCSPISGHKSVSWYQQVLGQGPQFIFQYYEKEERGRGNFPDRFSARQFPNYSSELNVNALLLGDSALYLCASSLNLGTVDYEQYFGPGTRLTVT.

This clone was seen a few times. V gene TRBV29-1 combines with J gene TRBJ2-5; D remains unclear. Per germline, CDR1 SQVTM and CDR2 ANQGSEA. The CDR3 consists of 13 residues. V lost 2 bases and J lost 0, with 7 bases in between. Here the CDR3 DNA reads TGCAGCGTTGAATTGCAGAACCAAGAGACCCAGTACTTC. Translated, it gives CSVELQNQETQYF.

The chain links TRBV5-1 to TRBJ1-5; D perhaps matches TRBD1 (6 bases). Looked up from germline, CDR1 is SGHRS and CDR2 is YFSETQ. Trimming took off 4 bases at V and 7 bases at J, with 21 bases between the two ends. This CDR3 is built from 16 residues. The DNA for the CDR3 is TGCGCCAGCAGCGACGTCCCGGGACAACAAGAACAGCCCCAGCATTTT. This encodes CASSDVPGQQEQPQHF.

As DNA, the CDR3 is TGTGCCAGTAGTATAGTTCCCGGGGATAGCAATCAGCCCCAGCATTTT. Translated: CASSIVPGDSNQPQHF. The chain is built from TRBV19 and TRBJ1-5; D not resolved. Per the germline V gene, CDR1 is LNHDA and CDR2 is SQIVND (reference sequence). V was trimmed by 1 base and J by 0 bases, leaving 10 bases between them. The CDR3 runs 16 residues.

The chain couples TRBV10-3 to TRBJ2-3, with 11 bases that match TRBD2. CDR1 and CDR2 (germline): ENHRY, SYGVKD. The trim removed 10 bases at V and 5 bases at J, leaving 5 bases unmatched. CDR3 length equals 13 residues. CDR3 protein: CATTSGREDTQYF. CDR3 coding DNA: TGTGCCACTACTAGCGGGAGAGAAGATACGCAGTATTTT.